The sample holds one count of the clone carrying this TCR beta chain. What it binds is unknown. This entry belongs to a study of blood T cells in healthy people across ages. The overall study: Template switching retrieved approximately one barcoded beta molecule for each two T cells. General study points: The lack of PBMC sorting stopped any conclusive naive versus antigen-experienced comparison.

Every sample yielded at least 6.5 million isolated PBMCs. The total RNA that was extracted per sample amounted to at least 5.5 micrograms. The authors ran a second PCR of 7 to 11 cycles using a sample-barcoded 5' primer and a J-beta primer mix. TCRdb called the 5' RACE reads again in MiXCR, with one record for every CDR3 protein. Among roughly 1.6 million distinct CDR3 sequences listed, approximately 32% were seen once. V gave up 7 bases and J gave up 2 bases; unmatched junction bases: 5. Germline V gene lookup returns CDR1 LNHDA and CDR2 SQIVND (reference sequence). The CDR3 runs to 14 residues. Sequenced input: blood. The chain carries TRBV19 and TRBJ2-7, with 10 bases that match TRBD2. The receptor was isolated from a woman aged 25 to 39 in good health. CDR3: CASNPSGRPYEQYF. CDR3 in DNA: TGTGCCAGTAACCCTAGCGGGAGACCCTACGAGCAGTACTTC.